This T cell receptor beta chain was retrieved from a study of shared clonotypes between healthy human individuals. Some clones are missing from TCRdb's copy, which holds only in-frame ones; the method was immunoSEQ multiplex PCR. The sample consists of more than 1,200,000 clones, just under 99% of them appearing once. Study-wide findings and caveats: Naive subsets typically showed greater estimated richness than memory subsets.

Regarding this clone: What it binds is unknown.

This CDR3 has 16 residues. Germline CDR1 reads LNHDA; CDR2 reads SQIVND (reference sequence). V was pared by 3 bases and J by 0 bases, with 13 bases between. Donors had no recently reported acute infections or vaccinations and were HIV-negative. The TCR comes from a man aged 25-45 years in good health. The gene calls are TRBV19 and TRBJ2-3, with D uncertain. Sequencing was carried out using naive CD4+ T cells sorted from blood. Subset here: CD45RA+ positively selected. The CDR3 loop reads CASSILPASSTDTQYF. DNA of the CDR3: TGTGCCAGTAGTATTCTTCCCGCGTCAAGCACAGATACGCAGTATTTT.